This TCR beta chain appears in the sequencing data of a study of T cells in Graves' hyperthyroidism and ophthalmopathy. The CDR3 has 16 amino acids. J gave up 4 bases and V 4 bases, and 13 bases lay outside the gene matches. CDR1 is SGHVS, CDR2 FQNEAQ, per germline. Researchers took RNA transcripts and amplified the TCR beta CDR3 regions from them. With the HTBI primer set, the TCR CDR3 went through a first round of RT-PCR. TCRdb analysed the multiplex PCR reads with MiXCR anew, one entry per CDR3 protein. The profile shows approximately 480,000 distinct CDR3 sequences, about 20% of them singletons. PBMCs were collected from a roughly 10 ml volume of fresh peripheral blood. This clonotype was observed many times. Its target is not known. Findings of the study overall: A model built on 13 V-J features separated ophthalmopathy from stable hyperthyroidism.

Sequenced input: blood. The receptor was isolated from a young man with Graves' hyperthyroidism. The chain recombines TRBV7-8 with TRBJ2-7, with 7 positions matching TRBD2. DNA for the CDR3: TGTGCCAGCAGCTCCCTAAAAGGGGCTAGCGGATACGAGCAGTACTTC. Amino acids: CASSSLKGASGYEQYF.